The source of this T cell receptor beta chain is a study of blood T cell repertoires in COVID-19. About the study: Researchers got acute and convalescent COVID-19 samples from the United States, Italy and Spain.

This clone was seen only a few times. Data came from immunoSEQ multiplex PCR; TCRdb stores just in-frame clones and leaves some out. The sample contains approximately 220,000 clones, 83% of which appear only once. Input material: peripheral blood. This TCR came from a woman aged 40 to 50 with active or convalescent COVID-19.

The CDR3 region is CASSEAPDRGNSPLHF. As DNA, the CDR3 is TGTGCCAGCAGTGAAGCTCCGGACAGGGGGAATTCACCCCTCCACTTT. V gene TRBV2 combines with J gene TRBJ1-6; 10 positions agree with TRBD1. The CDR3 has 16 residues. CDR1 is SNHLY, CDR2 FYNNEI, per germline. Trimming removed 0 bases from V and 7 bases from J; junction bases left unmatched: 3. Using reference TRBV2 and TRBJ1-6 for the parts outside the CDR3, the full variable domain is EPEVTQTPSHQVTQMGQEVILRCVPISNHLYFYWYRQILGQKVEFLVSFYNNEISEKSEIFDDQFSVERPDGSNFTLKIRSTKLEDSAMYFCASSEAPDRGNSPLHFGNGTRLTVT.